A selection of T cell receptor beta chains follows, all from one sample in a study of TIL therapy for anti-PD-1-resistant metastatic lung cancer. Assay: immunoSEQ multiplex PCR; the TCRdb copy retains only in-frame clones and omits some. The sample holds more than 20,000 clones, roughly 69% seen once. Sequencing was performed on tumor tissue, taken at baseline. All receptors derive from a woman between 30 and 85 years old with non-small cell lung cancer. CDR3s include the opening cysteine and the closing phenylalanine or tryptophan. A D gene is named only where the DNA matches it firmly. Size is omitted from some rows. Given values are once, few, many or a class for expanded clones.

v_call: TRBV6-5
j_call: TRBJ2-7
clone_size: NA
d_call: TRBD1
cdr3_aa: CASRRTGARLEQYF
cdr3_nt: TGTGCCAGCAGACGGACAGGGGCACGTTTGGAGCAGTACTTC

v_call: TRBV6-4
j_call: TRBJ2-1
clone_size: NA
d_call: TRBD2
cdr3_aa: CASSDSSFGRGEQFF
cdr3_nt: TGTGCCAGCAGTGACTCGAGTTTCGGGAGGGGCGAGCAGTTCTTC

v_call: TRBV2
j_call: TRBJ2-3
clone_size: NA
d_call: NA
cdr3_aa: CASSATGASTDTQYF
cdr3_nt: TGTGCCAGCAGTGCTACGGGAGCGAGCACAGATACGCAGTATTTT

v_call: TRBV7-9
j_call: TRBJ2-5
clone_size: NA
d_call: NA
cdr3_aa: CASSGETQYF
cdr3_nt: TGTGCCAGCTCGGGGGAGACCCAGTACTTC

v_call: TRBV6-1
j_call: TRBJ1-1
clone_size: NA
d_call: NA
cdr3_aa: CASSEGGLNTEAFF
cdr3_nt: TGTGCCAGCAGTGAAGGGGGGCTGAACACTGAAGCTTTCTTT

v_call: TRBV30
j_call: TRBJ1-2
clone_size: once
d_call: NA
cdr3_aa: CAWSVTAIIDYGYTF
cdr3_nt: TGTGCCTGGAGTGTCACGGCGATTATCGACTATGGCTACACCTTC

v_call: TRBV11-1
j_call: TRBJ2-1
clone_size: NA
d_call: NA
cdr3_aa: CASSLSGTLHNEQFF
cdr3_nt: TGTGCCAGCAGCTTGTCCGGGACTTTACACAATGAGCAGTTCTTC

v_call: TRBV7-7
j_call: TRBJ1-5
clone_size: few
d_call: NA
cdr3_aa: CASSLALNQPQHF
cdr3_nt: TGTGCCAGCAGCTTAGCCCTAAATCAGCCCCAGCATTTT

v_call: TRBV11-3
j_call: TRBJ1-3
clone_size: NA
d_call: NA
cdr3_aa: CASQGSGNTIYF
cdr3_nt: TGTGCCAGCCAGGGGTCTGGAAACACCATATATTTT

v_call: TRBV5-5
j_call: TRBJ1-5
clone_size: many
d_call: TRBD1
cdr3_aa: CASSQADRSAGNQPQHF
cdr3_nt: TGTGCCAGCAGCCAAGCGGACAGGTCGGCGGGCAATCAGCCCCAGCATTTT

v_call: TRBV6-6
j_call: TRBJ2-7
clone_size: once
d_call: NA
cdr3_aa: CASRLSVGGEQYF
cdr3_nt: TGTGCCAGCAGACTCTCAGTTGGGGGAGAGCAGTACTTC

v_call: TRBV7-2
j_call: TRBJ2-7
clone_size: NA
d_call: TRBD2
cdr3_aa: CASSLETSGRVEQYF
cdr3_nt: TGTGCCAGCAGCTTAGAGACTAGCGGGAGGGTAGAGCAGTACTTC

v_call: TRBV7-7
j_call: TRBJ2-2
clone_size: NA
d_call: TRBD2
cdr3_aa: CASSRGTSGYTGELFF
cdr3_nt: TGTGCCAGCAGCCGTGGGACTAGCGGGTACACCGGGGAGCTGTTTTTT